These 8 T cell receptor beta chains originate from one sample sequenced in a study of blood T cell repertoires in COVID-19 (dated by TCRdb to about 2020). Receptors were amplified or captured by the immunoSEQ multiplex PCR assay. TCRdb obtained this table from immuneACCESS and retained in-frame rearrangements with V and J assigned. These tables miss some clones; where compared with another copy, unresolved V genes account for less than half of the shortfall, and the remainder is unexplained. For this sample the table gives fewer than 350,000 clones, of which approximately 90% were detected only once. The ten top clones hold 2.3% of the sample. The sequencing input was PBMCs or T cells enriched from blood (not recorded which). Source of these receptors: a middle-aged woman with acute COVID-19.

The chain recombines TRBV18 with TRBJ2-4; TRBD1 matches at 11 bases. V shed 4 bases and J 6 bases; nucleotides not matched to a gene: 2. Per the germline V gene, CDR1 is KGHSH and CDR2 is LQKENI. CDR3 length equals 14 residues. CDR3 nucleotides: TGTGCCAGCTCACTGGGACAGGGGGGAAACATTCAGTACTTC. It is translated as CASSLGQGGNIQYF. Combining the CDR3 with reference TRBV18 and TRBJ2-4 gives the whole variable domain NAGVMQNPRHLVRRRGQEARLRCSPMKGHSHVYWYRQLPEEGLKFMVYLQKENIIDESGMPKERFSAEFPKEGPSILRIQQVVRGDSAAYFCASSLGQGGNIQYFGAGTRLSVL.

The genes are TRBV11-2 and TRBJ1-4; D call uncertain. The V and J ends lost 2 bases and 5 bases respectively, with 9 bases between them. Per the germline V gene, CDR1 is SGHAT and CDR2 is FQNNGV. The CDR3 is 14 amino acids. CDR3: CASSLRGINEKLFF. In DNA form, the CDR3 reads TGTGCCAGCAGCTTAAGAGGGATCAATGAAAAACTGTTTTTT.

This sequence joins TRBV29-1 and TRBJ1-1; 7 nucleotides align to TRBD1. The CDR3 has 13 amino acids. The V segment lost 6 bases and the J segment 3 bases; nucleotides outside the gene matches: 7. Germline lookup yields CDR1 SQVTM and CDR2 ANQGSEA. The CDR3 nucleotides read TGCAGCGTCAGAACCGGGACAGACACTGAAGCTTTCTTT. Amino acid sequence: CSVRTGTDTEAFF. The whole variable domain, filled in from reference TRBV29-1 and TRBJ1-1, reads SAVISQKPSRDICQRGTSLTIQCQVDSQVTMMFWYRQQPGQSLTLIATANQGSEATYESGFVIDKFPISRPNLTFSTLTVSNMSPEDSSIYLCSVRTGTDTEAFFGQGTRLTVV.

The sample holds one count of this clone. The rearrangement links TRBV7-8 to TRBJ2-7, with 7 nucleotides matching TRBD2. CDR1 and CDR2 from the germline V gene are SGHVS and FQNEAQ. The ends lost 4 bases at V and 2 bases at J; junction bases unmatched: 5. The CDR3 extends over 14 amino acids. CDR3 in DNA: TGTGCCAGCAGCTCTTCCGGGACTACCTACGAGCAGTACTTC. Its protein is CASSSSGTTYEQYF.

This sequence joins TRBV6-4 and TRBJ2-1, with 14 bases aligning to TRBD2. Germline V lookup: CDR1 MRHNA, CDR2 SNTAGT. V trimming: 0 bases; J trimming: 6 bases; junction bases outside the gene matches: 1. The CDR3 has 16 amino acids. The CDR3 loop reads CASSDSTSGGANEQFF. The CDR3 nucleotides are TGTGCCAGCAGTGACTCGACTAGCGGGGGGGCCAATGAGCAGTTCTTC.

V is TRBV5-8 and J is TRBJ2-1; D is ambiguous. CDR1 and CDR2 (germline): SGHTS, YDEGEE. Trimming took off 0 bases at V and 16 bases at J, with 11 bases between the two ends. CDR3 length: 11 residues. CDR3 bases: TGTGCCAGCAGCTTGGCCCGGTTGGTATTCTTC. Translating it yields CASSLARLVFF.

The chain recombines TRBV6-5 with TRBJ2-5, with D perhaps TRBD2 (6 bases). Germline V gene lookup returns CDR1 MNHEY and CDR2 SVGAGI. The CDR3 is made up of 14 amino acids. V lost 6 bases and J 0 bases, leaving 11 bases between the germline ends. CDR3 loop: CASSPGLDQETQYF. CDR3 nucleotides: TGTGCCAGCAGCCCGGGACTGGACCAAGAGACCCAGTACTTC.

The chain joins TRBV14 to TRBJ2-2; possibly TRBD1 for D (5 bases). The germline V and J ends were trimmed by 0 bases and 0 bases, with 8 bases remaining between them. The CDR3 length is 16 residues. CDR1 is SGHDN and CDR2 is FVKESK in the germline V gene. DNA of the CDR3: TGTGCCAGCAGCCAAGATCCCAGGGCGAACACCGGGGAGCTGTTTTTT. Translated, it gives CASSQDPRANTGELFF.